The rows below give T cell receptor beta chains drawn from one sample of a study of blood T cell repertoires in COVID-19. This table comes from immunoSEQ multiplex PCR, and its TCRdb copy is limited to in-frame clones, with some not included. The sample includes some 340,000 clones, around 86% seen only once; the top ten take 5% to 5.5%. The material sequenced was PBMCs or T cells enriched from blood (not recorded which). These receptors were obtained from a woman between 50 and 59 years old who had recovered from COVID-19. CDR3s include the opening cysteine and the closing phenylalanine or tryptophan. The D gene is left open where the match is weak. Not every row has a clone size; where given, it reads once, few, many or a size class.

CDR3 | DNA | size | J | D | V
CASSLDQDYEQYF | TGCGCCAGCAGCTTGGATCAGGACTACGAGCAGTACTTC | NA | TRBJ2-7 | NA | TRBV5-1
CSVPTSGGLSEQFF | TGCAGCGTTCCTACTAGCGGGGGGCTTAGTGAGCAGTTCTTC | NA | TRBJ2-1 | TRBD2 | TRBV29-1
CAWSLTGDQPQHF | TGTGCCTGGAGCCTTACAGGGGATCAGCCCCAGCATTTT | NA | TRBJ1-5 | TRBD1 | TRBV30
CASSLTGLAGVSEQFF | TGTGCCAGCAGCTTGACGGGACTAGCGGGGGTTTCTGAGCAGTTCTTC | NA | TRBJ2-1 | TRBD2 | TRBV11-2
CASSIKAGWTGGHYGYTF | TGTGCCAGTAGTATAAAGGCTGGCTGGACAGGGGGCCACTATGGCTACACCTTC | few | TRBJ1-2 | TRBD1 | TRBV19
CASSSGQGRAYEQYF | TGCGCCAGCAGCTCCGGACAGGGACGGGCCTACGAGCAGTACTTC | NA | TRBJ2-7 | TRBD1 | TRBV5-1
CASSWDLAGAQQFF | TGTGCCAGCAGCTGGGATCTAGCGGGAGCCCAGCAGTTCTTC | NA | TRBJ2-1 | TRBD2 | TRBV5-6
CASLEGRGPYNEQFF | TGTGCCAGCCTCGAGGGCAGGGGGCCCTACAATGAGCAGTTCTTC | NA | TRBJ2-1 | TRBD1 | TRBV27
CASSQVLRTDTQYF | TGTGCCAGCAGCCAAGTCCTACGCACAGATACGCAGTATTTT | NA | TRBJ2-3 | NA | TRBV14
CASSWDRNQPQHF | TGTGCCAGCAGCTGGGACAGGAATCAGCCCCAGCATTTT | NA | TRBJ1-5 | TRBD1 | TRBV5-8
CSASQGATEGYTF | TGCAGCGCCTCCCAGGGGGCGACTGAGGGCTACACCTTC | NA | TRBJ1-2 | TRBD1 | TRBV29-1
CASSGQGFSTDTQYF | TGTGCCAGTAGTGGGCAGGGGTTCAGCACAGATACGCAGTATTTT | NA | TRBJ2-3 | NA | TRBV19
CASSQDYNSYNEQFF | TGTGCCAGCAGCCAGGATTATAACTCCTACAATGAGCAGTTCTTC | NA | TRBJ2-1 | NA | TRBV7-2
CASRGGSHYEQYF | TGTGCCAGCAGAGGCGGCAGCCACTACGAGCAGTACTTC | NA | TRBJ2-7 | NA | TRBV6-5
CASRGEVNTEAFF | TGTGCCAGCAGAGGAGAGGTTAACACTGAAGCTTTCTTT | many | TRBJ1-1 | NA | TRBV27
CASSVVQNFNTEAFF | TGTGCCAGCAGCGTAGTACAGAACTTCAACACTGAAGCTTTCTTT | NA | TRBJ1-1 | NA | TRBV9
CSVALAGGGSHYEQYF | TGCAGCGTTGCCCTAGCGGGAGGCGGGTCCCATTACGAGCAGTACTTC | NA | TRBJ2-7 | TRBD2 | TRBV29-1
CASTETGTPGYTF | TGTGCCAGTACCGAGACAGGGACCCCTGGCTACACCTTC | NA | TRBJ1-2 | TRBD1 | TRBV19
CASSQIGTAYGYTF | TGCGCCAGCAGCCAGATTGGGACAGCCTATGGCTACACCTTC | few | TRBJ1-2 | TRBD1 | TRBV5-1
CASSIAESSYNEQFF | TGTGCCAGTAGTATCGCGGAGAGCTCCTACAATGAGCAGTTCTTC | once | TRBJ2-1 | NA | TRBV19
CASRGDRDLNTEAFF | TGTGCCAGCAGGGGGGACAGGGACCTGAACACTGAAGCTTTCTTT | NA | TRBJ1-1 | TRBD1 | TRBV3-1/TRBV3-2
CASSFPTGMNTEAFF | TGTGCCAGCAGCTTCCCGACAGGGATGAACACTGAAGCTTTCTTT | NA | TRBJ1-1 | TRBD1 | TRBV13
CAWSGTAYGYTF | TGTGCCTGGAGTGGGACAGCCTATGGCTACACCTTC | NA | TRBJ1-2 | NA | TRBV30
CASSPGQGFTEAFF | TGTGCCAGCAGCCCGGGACAGGGGTTCACTGAAGCTTTCTTT | NA | TRBJ1-1 | TRBD1 | TRBV14
CASSQDQGVNEQFF | TGTGCCAGCAGCCAAGACCAGGGGGTAAATGAGCAGTTCTTC | NA | TRBJ2-1 | TRBD1 | TRBV3-1/TRBV3-2
CASSLLQGDSPLHF | TGTGCCAGCAGCTTATTACAGGGGGATTCACCCCTCCACTTT | NA | TRBJ1-6 | TRBD1 | TRBV7-3
CASSLYGTGNTEAFF | TGTGCCAGCAGCTTATATGGGACAGGGAACACTGAAGCTTTCTTT | NA | TRBJ1-1 | TRBD1 | TRBV7-2
CASSSRTGREKLFF | TGTGCCAGCAGTTCTAGGACAGGGAGGGAAAAACTGTTTTTT | NA | TRBJ1-4 | TRBD1 | TRBV6-5
CASSPRDSTYEQYF | TGTGCCAGTAGTCCCCGGGACAGCACCTACGAGCAGTACTTC | NA | TRBJ2-7 | TRBD1 | TRBV19
CASSSDRSYNEQFF | TGTGCCAGCAGCTCGGACAGGTCCTACAATGAGCAGTTCTTC | NA | TRBJ2-1 | TRBD1 | TRBV2
CASSFLPTGNSGNTIYF | TGTGCCAGCAGCTTCCTACCTACAGGGAACTCTGGAAACACCATATATTTT | NA | TRBJ1-3 | NA | TRBV11-2
CAISEVAGVIEQFF | TGTGCCATCAGTGAGGTAGCGGGAGTTATTGAGCAGTTCTTC | NA | TRBJ2-1 | TRBD2 | TRBV10-3
CASSYSHGGAQHF | TGTGCCAGCAGTTACTCGCACGGGGGGGCCCAGCATTTT | NA | TRBJ1-5 | NA | TRBV6-5